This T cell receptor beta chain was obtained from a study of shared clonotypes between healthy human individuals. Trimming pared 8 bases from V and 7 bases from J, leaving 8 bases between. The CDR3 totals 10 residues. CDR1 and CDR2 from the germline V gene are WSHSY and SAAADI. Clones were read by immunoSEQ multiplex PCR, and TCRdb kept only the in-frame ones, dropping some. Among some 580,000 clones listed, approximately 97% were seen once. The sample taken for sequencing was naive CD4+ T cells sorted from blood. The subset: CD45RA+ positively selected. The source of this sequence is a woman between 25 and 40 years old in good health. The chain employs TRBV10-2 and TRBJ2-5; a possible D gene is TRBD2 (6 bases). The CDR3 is CASVGGTQYF. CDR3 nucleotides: TGCGCCAGCGTGGGAGGGACCCAGTACTTC.